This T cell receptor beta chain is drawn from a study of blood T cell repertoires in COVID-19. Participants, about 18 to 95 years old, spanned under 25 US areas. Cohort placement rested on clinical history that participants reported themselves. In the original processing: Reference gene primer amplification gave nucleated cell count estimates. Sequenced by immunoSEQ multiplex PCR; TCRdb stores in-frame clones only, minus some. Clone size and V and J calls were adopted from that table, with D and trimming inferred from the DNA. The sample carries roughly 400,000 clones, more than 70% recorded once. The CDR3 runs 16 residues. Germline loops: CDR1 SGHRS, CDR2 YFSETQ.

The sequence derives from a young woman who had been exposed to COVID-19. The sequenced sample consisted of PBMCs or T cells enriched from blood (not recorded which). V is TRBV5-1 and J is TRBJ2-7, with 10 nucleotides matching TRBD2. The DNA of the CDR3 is TGCGCGTTGAGCGGGAGGGGAAGGACAGGCTCCTACGAGCAGTACTTC. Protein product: CALSGRGRTGSYEQYF.